This T cell receptor (beta chain) comes out of a study of blood T cell repertoires in COVID-19. Trimming took 7 bases from V and 2 from J; bases not matched to a gene: 5. Germline V gives CDR1 SNHLY, CDR2 FYNNEI. This CDR3 has 14 amino acids. The data were produced by immunoSEQ multiplex PCR, yet TCRdb's version contains in-frame clones alone and is incomplete. The table has roughly 100,000 clones, roughly 89% seen once; the top ten hold just under 2%. The receptor was isolated from a man in his 70s with active or convalescent COVID-19. V is TRBV2 and J is TRBJ2-1; the match to TRBD1 covers 7 bases. Sequencing was done on a sample of peripheral blood. The CDR3 spells CASTRDRTYNEQFF. As DNA, the CDR3 is TGTGCCAGCACCCGGGACAGAACCTACAATGAGCAGTTCTTC.